This T cell receptor (beta chain) was captured in a study of naive and memory T cell subsets. Overall study results and limits: Possibly reflecting memory cells re-expressing CD45RA, a few larger clonotypes occurred in naive repertoires, especially CD8.

Two oligonucleotides, mixed equimolar, formed the beta constant-region primer covering TRBC1 and TRBC2. The ligated cDNA underwent four PCR rounds using SP2 and nested alpha and beta constant-region primers. The cDNA 3' end received a ligated single-stranded oligonucleotide carrying the SP2 primer and a 12-nucleotide UMI. TCRdb independently ran MiXCR on the UMI-ligation and nested PCR reads; one entry per CDR3 protein. The table shows 95,000 to 110,000 distinct CDR3 sequences, with around 15% occurring only once. Remarks on this clonotype: Antigen: not known.

Trimming at V came to 7 bases and at J to 4 bases, leaving 8 bases not matched to a gene. Germline V gene sequence: CDR1 MNHEY, CDR2 SMNVEV (reference sequence). This CDR3 has 15 residues. Overnight CMV lysate stimulation of fresh PBMCs defined donor CMV status by CD4+ IFNgamma. Cells stained for CD3, CD4, CD8, CD45RA, CD27 and viability were sorted into four CD45RA/CD27 subsets. This receptor was obtained from a human donor in good health. The J gene is TRBJ2-2, the V gene TRBV27; 8 positions match TRBD2. Sequencing was carried out using naive CD8+ T cells from blood. The CDR3 sequence is CASTPGGGPTGELFF. Here the CDR3 DNA reads TGTGCCAGCACCCCCGGGGGGGGCCCCACCGGGGAGCTGTTTTTT.